This TCR beta chain derives from a study of blood T cell repertoires in COVID-19. Background on the study: Acute and convalescent COVID-19 specimens originated in the United States, Italy and Spain. PBMCs, B-cell-depleted T cells, or T cells provided the cDNA or gDNA that made up the material.

Between the trimmed V and J ends, which lost 6 bases and 7 bases, there was a span of 13 bases. Germline lookup yields CDR1 WSHSY and CDR2 SAAADI. The CDR3 sequence is 13 residues long. Authors' analysis steps: Reference gene primers were amplified, and this amplification served to estimate nucleated cell counts. Sequencing was performed with immunoSEQ multiplex PCR; in TCRdb, only in-frame clones are kept and a portion is missing. For V, J and clone size, that table is used; D and trimming come from the DNA. The repertoire has 100,000 to 150,000 clones, roughly 74% of them found once; the top ten carry 5.5%. This clone turned up a few times.

This TCR derives from a man aged 60-69 years with acute or convalescent COVID-19. What was sequenced was peripheral blood. The chain uses TRBV10-2 and TRBJ2-1; D is perhaps TRBD1 (5 bases). CDR3 sequence reads: CASSRLKGNEQFF. The CDR3 DNA sequence: TGCGCCAGCAGCAGGCTCAAGGGGAATGAGCAGTTCTTC.